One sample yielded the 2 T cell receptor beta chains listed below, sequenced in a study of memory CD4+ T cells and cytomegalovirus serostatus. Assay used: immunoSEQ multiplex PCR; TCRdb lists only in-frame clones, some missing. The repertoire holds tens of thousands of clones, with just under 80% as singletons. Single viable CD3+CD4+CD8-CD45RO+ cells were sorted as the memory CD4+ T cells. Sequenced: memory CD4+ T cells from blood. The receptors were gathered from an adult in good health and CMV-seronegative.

The CDR3 is CASSQVKGMNSPLHF. CDR3 sequence (DNA): TGTGCCAGCAGCCAAGTAAAGGGTATGAATTCACCCCTCCACTTT. The rearrangement uses TRBV14 and TRBJ1-6; no reliable D call. Between the trimmed V and J ends, which lost 1 base and 7 bases, there was a span of 11 bases. Germline assignment: CDR1 SGHDN and CDR2 FVKESK. The CDR3 runs 15 residues.

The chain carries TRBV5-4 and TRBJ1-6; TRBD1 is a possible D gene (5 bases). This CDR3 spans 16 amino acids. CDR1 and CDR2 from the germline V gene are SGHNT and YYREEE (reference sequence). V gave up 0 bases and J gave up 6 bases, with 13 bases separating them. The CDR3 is CASSLGQPGRNSPLHF. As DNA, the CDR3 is TGTGCCAGCAGCTTGGGCCAGCCGGGACGTAATTCACCCCTCCACTTT.